A selection of T cell receptor beta chains follows, all from one sample in a study of yellow fever vaccine responses in identical twins. Via MiXCR, TCRdb re-called the RT-PCR reads, giving one row per CDR3 protein. There are under 12,000 distinct CDR3 sequences in the sample; 77% occur only once, and around 6.8% lies in the top ten. The sample was T cells from blood (PBMCs), unsorted or a sorted subset (not recorded which), taken before or after yellow fever vaccination (not recorded which). The origin of the receptors is a woman between 18 and 29 years old who received the yellow fever vaccine. The CDR3 runs from the conserved cysteine through the conserved F or W. The order of the fields is V gene, J gene, clone size, D gene, CDR3 protein, CDR3 DNA. A D gene is named only where the DNA matches it firmly. Rows give clone size only sometimes, using once, few, many, or a class for an expanded clone.

>TRBV28|TRBJ1-5|NA|TRBD1
CASTYGTGGINNQPQHF
TGTGCCAGCACTTACGGGACAGGGGGGATTAACAATCAGCCCCAGCATTTT
>TRBV12-3/TRBV12-4|TRBJ1-2|NA|NA
CASSPGGEGVYGYTF
TGTGCCAGCAGTCCCGGCGGGGAGGGGGTCTATGGCTACACCTTC
>TRBV11-3|TRBJ1-1|few|NA
CASSLDPSGTEAFF
TGTGCCAGCAGCTTAGATCCAAGCGGCACTGAAGCTTTCTTT
>TRBV29-1|TRBJ1-2|NA|NA
CSVGGTESYGYTF
TGCAGCGTTGGGGGGACGGAGAGCTATGGCTACACCTTC
>TRBV19|TRBJ2-1|NA|TRBD2
CASSISGGAYNEQFF
TGTGCCAGTAGTATCAGCGGGGGTGCCTACAATGAGCAGTTCTTC
>TRBV7-2|TRBJ2-1|NA|TRBD2
CASSLGLAGAYEQFF
TGTGCCAGCAGCTTAGGCCTAGCGGGAGCCTATGAGCAGTTCTTC
>TRBV7-6|TRBJ2-3|NA|NA
CASRRETTDTQYF
TGTGCCAGCCGGAGAGAGACCACAGATACGCAGTATTTT
>TRBV13|TRBJ2-3|NA|TRBD2
CASSPGTSGFTDTQYF
TGTGCCAGCAGCCCTGGGACTAGCGGATTCACAGATACGCAGTATTTT
>TRBV11-1|TRBJ1-4|NA|TRBD1
CASSPTSTGGLRFYEKLFF
TGTGCCAGCAGTCCCACATCGACAGGGGGCCTCCGGTTTTATGAAAAACTGTTTTTT
>TRBV6-4|TRBJ2-1|NA|NA
CASSDSSSNEQFF
TGTGCCAGCAGTGACTCAAGTAGCAATGAGCAGTTCTTC
>TRBV4-1|TRBJ2-4|NA|NA
CASSQPLRGSPKNIQYF
TGCGCCAGCAGCCAACCCCTTCGGGGTAGCCCCAAAAACATTCAGTACTTC
>TRBV4-3|TRBJ2-5|NA|NA
CASSQGHGPGAQYF
TGCGCCAGCAGCCAAGGACATGGTCCGGGGGCCCAGTACTTC
>TRBV9|TRBJ1-2|NA|TRBD1
CASSPGTGGYRGYTF
TGTGCCAGCAGCCCCGGGACAGGGGGCTACCGTGGCTACACCTTC
>TRBV7-6|TRBJ1-1|NA|NA
CASSPRDKDTEAFF
TGTGCCAGCAGCCCAAGGGATAAGGACACTGAAGCTTTCTTT
>TRBV15|TRBJ2-1|NA|NA
CATSKPQGSQLGEQFF
TGTGCCACCAGCAAACCTCAGGGTAGCCAGTTGGGTGAGCAGTTCTTC
>TRBV4-1|TRBJ1-1|NA|NA
CASSQASNRDEAFF
TGCGCCAGCAGCCAAGCGTCGAACCGCGATGAAGCTTTCTTT
>TRBV29-1|TRBJ2-1|NA|TRBD1
CSVVYVDRGPYEQFF
TGCAGCGTTGTTTATGTGGACAGGGGGCCCTATGAGCAGTTCTTC
>TRBV2|TRBJ2-3|NA|TRBD2
CASSLSLALADTQYF
TGTGCCAGCAGCCTCTCACTAGCGTTGGCAGATACGCAGTATTTT
>TRBV2|TRBJ1-1|NA|NA
CASSVETDTEAFF
TGTGCCAGCAGTGTGGAAACTGACACTGAAGCTTTCTTT
>TRBV12-3/TRBV12-4|TRBJ2-1|NA|TRBD1
CASSTTGGLYNEQFF
TGTGCCAGCAGTACGACAGGGGGCTTATACAATGAGCAGTTCTTC
>TRBV29-1|TRBJ1-2|NA|NA
CSVKRVGGYTF
TGCAGCGTGAAGAGGGTTGGGGGCTACACCTTC
>TRBV15|TRBJ2-2|NA|NA
CATSRDPGPGIRDTGELFF
TGTGCCACCAGCAGAGATCCTGGACCCGGTATTCGGGACACCGGGGAGCTGTTTTTT
>TRBV28|TRBJ2-7|NA|NA
CASSFYRNEQYF
TGTGCCAGCAGTTTTTATCGCAACGAGCAGTACTTC
>TRBV13|TRBJ1-1|few|NA
CASSLEGMNTEAFF
TGTGCCAGCAGCTTAGAGGGAATGAACACTGAAGCTTTCTTT
>TRBV3-1|TRBJ2-1|NA|NA
CASSPLGTIDEQFF
TGTGCCAGCAGCCCACTCGGGACAATAGATGAGCAGTTCTTC
>TRBV11-2|TRBJ2-3|NA|NA
CASSVRDNPRDTQYF
TGTGCCAGCAGCGTCCGGGACAACCCGCGAGATACGCAGTATTTT
>TRBV7-9|TRBJ1-1|NA|TRBD1
CASSSDRVRGEAFF
TGTGCCAGCAGCTCGGACAGGGTCCGTGGTGAAGCTTTCTTT
>TRBV29-1|TRBJ2-1|NA|TRBD2
CSVEYIAGGLYNEQFF
TGCAGCGTTGAATACATAGCGGGAGGCCTCTACAATGAGCAGTTCTTC
>TRBV21-1|TRBJ1-1|NA|NA
CASIESARTEAFF
TGTGCCAGCATAGAGAGCGCGAGGACTGAAGCTTTCTTT
>TRBV11-3|TRBJ1-5|NA|NA
CASSFNSNQPQHF
TGTGCCAGCAGCTTTAATAGCAATCAGCCCCAGCATTTT
>TRBV6-2/TRBV6-3|TRBJ1-2|few|NA
CASSYSQGRNYGYTF
TGTGCCAGCAGTTACTCCCAGGGGAGGAACTATGGCTACACCTTC
>TRBV7-9|TRBJ2-7|NA|NA
CASSPPLYEQYF
TGTGCCAGCAGCCCCCCCCTCTACGAGCAGTACTTC
>TRBV29-1|TRBJ1-1|NA|NA
CSVLTRNTEAFF
TGCAGCGTTCTAACAAGAAACACTGAAGCTTTCTTT
>TRBV20-1|TRBJ1-1|NA|TRBD1
CSAPSTTGSEGHEAFF
TGCAGTGCCCCCTCCACGACAGGGAGCGAAGGACATGAAGCTTTCTTT
>TRBV20-1|TRBJ2-7|NA|NA
CSARASYSYEQYF
TGCAGTGCTAGGGCCAGTTATTCCTACGAGCAGTACTTC
>TRBV29-1|TRBJ1-2|NA|NA
CSVVGAGGVNYGYTF
TGCAGCGTTGTCGGCGCGGGGGGTGTCAACTATGGCTACACCTTC
>TRBV28|TRBJ1-1|NA|NA
CASRHRVDSTEAFF
TGTGCCAGCCGACACAGGGTCGATTCCACTGAAGCTTTCTTT
>TRBV11-1|TRBJ2-1|NA|NA
CASRRQDLYNEQFF
TGTGCCAGCAGACGACAGGACCTCTACAATGAGCAGTTCTTC
>TRBV7-3|TRBJ2-1|NA|NA
CASSFGQGTSPYNEQFF
TGTGCCAGCAGCTTCGGACAGGGGACTAGCCCCTACAATGAGCAGTTCTTC
>TRBV5-6|TRBJ2-1|NA|NA
CASSLGWGMSGAYNEQFF
TGTGCCAGCAGCTTGGGGTGGGGGATGAGCGGAGCGTACAATGAGCAGTTCTTC
>TRBV2|TRBJ2-1|NA|NA
CASSGAEKFF
TGTGCCAGCAGTGGGGCAGAGAAGTTCTTC
>TRBV2|TRBJ1-1|NA|NA
CASSDFYTEAFF
TGTGCCAGCAGTGATTTTTACACTGAAGCTTTCTTT
>TRBV9|TRBJ2-1|NA|TRBD2
CASSPSGRGDEQFF
TGTGCCAGCAGTCCTAGCGGGAGGGGCGATGAGCAGTTCTTC
>TRBV11-1|TRBJ2-7|NA|TRBD2
CASSLPGGGVVHEQYF
TGTGCCAGCAGCTTACCTGGGGGAGGGGTCGTCCACGAGCAGTACTTC
>TRBV4-2|TRBJ1-5|few|TRBD1
CASSQQQGRDQPQHF
TGTGCCAGCAGCCAGCAACAGGGGAGGGATCAGCCCCAGCATTTT
>TRBV11-1|TRBJ2-5|once|TRBD1
CASSSLRDRGPQETQYF
TGTGCCAGCAGCTCCCTCCGGGACAGGGGGCCCCAAGAGACCCAGTACTTC
>TRBV11-3|TRBJ1-6|NA|TRBD1
CASSVHGTGSRNSPLHF
TGTGCCAGCAGCGTACACGGGACAGGATCTCGAAATTCACCCCTCCACTTT
>TRBV29-1|TRBJ1-1|NA|NA
CSVEFSVPGSTEAFF
TGCAGCGTTGAGTTCTCGGTCCCAGGGAGCACTGAAGCTTTCTTT
>TRBV11-2|TRBJ2-5|NA|NA
CASSLEWTEEETQYF
TGTGCCAGCAGCTTAGAATGGACGGAAGAAGAGACCCAGTACTTC
>TRBV11-2|TRBJ1-4|NA|NA
CASSLEPFGDLKRVNEKLFF
TGTGCCAGCAGCTTAGAACCCTTTGGCGACCTAAAGCGGGTTAATGAAAAACTGTTTTTT
>TRBV2|TRBJ1-1|NA|NA
CASSEEGWNTEAFF
TGTGCCAGCAGTGAAGAAGGCTGGAACACTGAAGCTTTCTTT
>TRBV25-1|TRBJ2-5|NA|TRBD2
CASRLGTSGRETQYF
TGTGCCAGCAGACTCGGGACTAGCGGGAGAGAGACCCAGTACTTC
>TRBV11-2|TRBJ2-1|NA|NA
CASSLSWAGEQFF
TGTGCCAGCAGCTTGTCCTGGGCGGGGGAGCAGTTCTTC